This T cell receptor beta chain was sequenced for a study of cytomegalovirus exposure and HLA in healthy donors. V lost 6 bases to trimming and J lost 8 bases; unmatched junction nucleotides: 13. Germline values: CDR1 ENHRY, CDR2 SYGVKD. The CDR3 sequence is 15 residues long. General study results and limits: Using the classifier, cytomegalovirus status was reportedly diagnosed with high specificity and sensitivity.

This clone was counted a few times. The antigen is undetermined. With 60 Vbeta and 13 Jbeta primers, the PCR was carried out. Clones were sequenced by immunoSEQ multiplex PCR, and TCRdb holds only the in-frame ones, with some missing. This sample has about 270,000 clones, with more than 55% found just once. This receptor was taken from a female donor in good health and CMV-seronegative. V is TRBV10-3 and J is TRBJ1-2, with TRBD1 matching 9 bases. Sample: PBMCs. In DNA form, the CDR3 reads TGTGCCATCAGACCCCCTTTCACCGGGACAGGGGGCTACACCTTC. Residues: CAIRPPFTGTGGYTF.